The count of the clone carrying this T cell receptor (beta chain) is one. The target antigen is unknown. Germline is not matched at one junction end, which may reflect a read error. The sample originates from a study of Graves' ophthalmopathy and Graves' hyperthyroidism. Study-wide results and caveats: The model forecast ophthalmopathy progression, reaching under 71% sensitivity and 72.22% specificity.

Calling hyperthyroidism stable required that no ophthalmopathy show up within 18 months of follow-up. Hyperthyroidism patients, all newly diagnosed, had under 2 months' duration and ages of 18 to 65. PBMCs were density-gradient isolated from approximately 10 ml fresh blood. The study amplified TCR beta CDR3 regions using RNA transcripts. First-round RT-PCR with HTBI primers preceded a second-round multiplex PCR. TCRdb redid the calling of the multiplex PCR reads with MiXCR, one entry per CDR3 protein. This table has 500,000 to 700,000 distinct CDR3 sequences, 22% appearing once. The CDR3 totals 14 residues.

Sequencing was done on a sample of peripheral blood. This receptor was taken from a woman under 30 with stable Graves' hyperthyroidism. Some clones in this sample may be carry-over from other donors' samples. This chain links TRBV12-3 or TRBV12-4 with TRBJ1-1; no clear D gene. CDR3 sequence (DNA): TGTGCCAGCAGCCGAGACGGACGGAACAGTGAAGCTTTCTTT. It is translated as CASSRDGRNSEAFF.